This T cell receptor (beta chain) was sequenced in a study of shared clonotypes between healthy human individuals. The wider study: Donor composition was two women and a few men, aged 18 to 49.

A word on this clone: Its antigen is not identified.

V shed 7 bases and J 4 bases; nucleotides not matched to a gene: 8. There are 14 residues in the CDR3. The germline CDR1 and CDR2 sequences are SNHLY and FYNNEI. Here immunoSEQ multiplex PCR was the method, and the copy in TCRdb shows in-frame clones only, minus some. The sample holds some 740,000 clones, about 92% seen once. Study-level points and caveats: The four-donor shared clonotypes exceeded non-shared clonotypes in generation probability, with non-shared ones scoring lower.

It was CD45RO-negative cells, positively selected for CCR7, that made up naive CD8 cells, with terminally differentiated effector memory CD45RA+ cells excluded. The donor cohort consisted entirely of Caucasian adults residing in Nashville, Tennessee. The material sequenced was naive CD8+ T cells sorted from blood. V gene TRBV2 combines with J gene TRBJ2-7; the match to TRBD2 covers 9 bases. This sequence was found in a man under 40 in good health. For the CDR3, the DNA is TGTGCCAGCACGGCGGGAGGGTATAGGTACGAGCAGTACTTC. It encodes CASTAGGYRYEQYF.